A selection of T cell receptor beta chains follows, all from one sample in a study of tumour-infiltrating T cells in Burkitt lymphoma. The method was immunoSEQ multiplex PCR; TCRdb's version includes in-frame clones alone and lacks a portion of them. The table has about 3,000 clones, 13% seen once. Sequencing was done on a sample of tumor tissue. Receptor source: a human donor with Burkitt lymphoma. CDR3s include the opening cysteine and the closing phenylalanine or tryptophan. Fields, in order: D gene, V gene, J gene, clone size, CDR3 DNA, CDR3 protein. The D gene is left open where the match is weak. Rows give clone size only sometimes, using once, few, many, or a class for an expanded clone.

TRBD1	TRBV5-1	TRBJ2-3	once	TGCGCCAGCAGCTTGCAGGGGGCAGATACGCAGTATTTT	CASSLQGADTQYF
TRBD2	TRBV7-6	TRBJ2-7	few	TGTGCCAGCAGCTTAGGGGGGGGTTTCAACGAGCAGTACTTC	CASSLGGGFNEQYF
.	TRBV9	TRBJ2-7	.	TGTGCCAGCAGCGTCGCGGAGGGGACAGCCACCTACGAGCAGTACTTC	CASSVAEGTATYEQYF
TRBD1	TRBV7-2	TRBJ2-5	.	TGTGCCAGCAGCTTCCAACAGGGGGCCATGGAGACCCAGTACTTC	CASSFQQGAMETQYF
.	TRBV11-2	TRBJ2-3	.	TGTGCCAGCAGCTTACGACCAGGGGGCACAGATACGCAGTATTTT	CASSLRPGGTDTQYF
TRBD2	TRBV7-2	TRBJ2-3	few	TGTGCCAGCAGACGAACTAGCGGGGGGAACACAGATACGCAGTATTTT	CASRRTSGGNTDTQYF
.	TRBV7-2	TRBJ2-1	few	TGTGCCAGCAGCTCACAGGGCGGTGAGCAGTTCTTC	CASSSQGGEQFF
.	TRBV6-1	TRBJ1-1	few	TGTGCCAGCAGCTTAAGGTGGACTGAAGCTTTCTTT	CASSLRWTEAFF
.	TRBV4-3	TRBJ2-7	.	TGCGCCAGCAGCCAAGATTTAGGACACCTATCCCCCCCCGTTTACGAGCAGTACTTC	CASSQDLGHLSPPVYEQYF
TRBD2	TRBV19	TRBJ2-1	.	TGTGCCAGTAGTATGGGGGGGAGCCCCTACAATGAGCAGTTCTTC	CASSMGGSPYNEQFF
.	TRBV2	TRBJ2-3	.	TGTGCCAGCAGTGTTCAGGGGAGCACAGATACGCAGTATTTT	CASSVQGSTDTQYF
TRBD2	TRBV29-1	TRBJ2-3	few	TGCAGCGTTGGAGGCGGGGGGGCAGGGACAGATACGCAGTATTTT	CSVGGGGAGTDTQYF
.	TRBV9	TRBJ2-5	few	TGTGCCAGCAGCGTACAGGGGTACCAAGAGACCCAGTACTTC	CASSVQGYQETQYF
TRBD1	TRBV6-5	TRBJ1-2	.	TGTGCCAGCAGCGAGGGACAGGTGAATGGCTACACCTTC	CASSEGQVNGYTF
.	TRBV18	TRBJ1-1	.	TGTGCCAGCTCACCAGTGGGAGGGGAAGCTTTCTTT	CASSPVGGEAFF
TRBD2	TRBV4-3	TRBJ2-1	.	TGCGCCAGCAGCCAAGATCGTAATAGCGGGGGGTACAATGAGCAGTTCTTC	CASSQDRNSGGYNEQFF
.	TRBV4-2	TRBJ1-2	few	TGTGCCAGCAGCCAAGCAGGTTCCGGGGGCCTTGGCTATGGCTACACCTTC	CASSQAGSGGLGYGYTF
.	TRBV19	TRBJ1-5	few	TGTGCCACCCGCCAGGGGAATCAGCCCCAGCATTTT	CATRQGNQPQHF
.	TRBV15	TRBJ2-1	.	TGTGCCACCAGCAGAGATCAACAGAACTCCTACAATGAGCAGTTCTTC	CATSRDQQNSYNEQFF
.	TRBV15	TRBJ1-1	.	TGTGCCACCAGTGGAACAGTAGTGAACACTGAAGCTTTCTTT	CATSGTVVNTEAFF
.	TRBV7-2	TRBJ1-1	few	TGTGCCAGCAGCTTAGCGATGGGTTCTGAAGCTTTCTTT	CASSLAMGSEAFF
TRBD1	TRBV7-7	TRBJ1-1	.	TGTGCTAGCAGCCTGGACAGGGGCACTGAAGCTTTCTTT	CASSLDRGTEAFF
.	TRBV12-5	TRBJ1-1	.	TGTGCTAGTGGCGCAGGGAACATGAACACTGAAGCTTTCTTT	CASGAGNMNTEAFF
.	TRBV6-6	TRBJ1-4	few	TGTGCCAGCAGAAACAATGAAAAACTGTTTTTT	CASRNNEKLFF
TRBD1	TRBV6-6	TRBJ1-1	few	TGTGCCAGCAGTATACGACAGGGCGAGGACACTGAAGCTTTCTTT	CASSIRQGEDTEAFF
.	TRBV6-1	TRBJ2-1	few	TGTGCCAGCAGTGGCCATCGACAGAACCTTTACAATGAGCAGTTCTTC	CASSGHRQNLYNEQFF
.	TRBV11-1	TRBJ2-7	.	TGTGCCAGCAGCTTAGTAGGGACTCCCTACGAGCAGTACTTC	CASSLVGTPYEQYF
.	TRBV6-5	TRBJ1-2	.	TGTGCCAGCCACCAGGGGCCGGGACTCTATGGCTACACCTTC	CASHQGPGLYGYTF
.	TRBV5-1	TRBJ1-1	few	TGCGCCAGCAGCTTCCCCCGGGGCGAGGGGAACACTGAAGCTTTCTTT	CASSFPRGEGNTEAFF
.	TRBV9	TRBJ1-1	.	TGTGCCAGCAACCCGGGAGACTACTACCCTGAAGCTTTCTTT	CASNPGDYYPEAFF
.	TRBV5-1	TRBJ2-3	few	TGCGCCAGCAGCAGCACGGAGATTGCAGATACGCAGTATTTT	CASSSTEIADTQYF
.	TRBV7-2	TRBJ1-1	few	TGTGCCAGCAGCTTCCGGGCCACTGAAGCTTTCTTT	CASSFRATEAFF
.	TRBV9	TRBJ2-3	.	TGTGCCAGCAGCGTAGTTGGGGGCACAGATACGCAGTATTTT	CASSVVGGTDTQYF
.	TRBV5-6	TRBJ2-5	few	TGTGCCAGCAGCTTGGTTAGGCGGAGACTCCAAGAGACCCAGTACTTC	CASSLVRRRLQETQYF
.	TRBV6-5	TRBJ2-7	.	TGTGCCAGCAGTCCAAGTTCGTACGAGCAGTACTTC	CASSPSSYEQYF
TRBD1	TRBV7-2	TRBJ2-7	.	TGTGCCAGCAGCTTCCAAACAGGGGGCCTCTACGAGCAGTACTTC	CASSFQTGGLYEQYF
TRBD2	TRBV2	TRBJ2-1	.	TGTGCCAGCAGTGATATCATAGCGGGGGGGGGTGAGCAGTTCTTC	CASSDIIAGGGEQFF
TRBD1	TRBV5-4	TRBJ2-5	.	TGTGCCAGCAGCCCGTCGACAGGGGGCGGGGAGACCCAGTACTTC	CASSPSTGGGETQYF
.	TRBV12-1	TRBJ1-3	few	TGTGCCAGCCGGCACAAGAGCTCTGGAAACACCATATATTTT	CASRHKSSGNTIYF
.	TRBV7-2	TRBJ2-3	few	TGTGCCAGCAGCCTGTACCTAGCAGATACAGATACGCAGTATTTT	CASSLYLADTDTQYF
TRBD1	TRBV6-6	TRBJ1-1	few	TGTGCCAGCAGTCCCGGGACAGGGGCCACTGAAGCTTTCTTT	CASSPGTGATEAFF
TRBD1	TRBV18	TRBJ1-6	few	TGTGCCAGCTCACCAGAAAAAGGGGGCGTCTCCTATAATTCACCCCTCCACTTT	CASSPEKGGVSYNSPLHF
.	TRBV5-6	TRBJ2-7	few	TGTGCCAGCAGCTTGGGGTACGGGGACTACGAGCAGTACTTC	CASSLGYGDYEQYF
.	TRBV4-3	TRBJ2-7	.	TGCGCCAGCAGCCAAGATGTGACGGGGCGAACCTACGAGCAGTACTTC	CASSQDVTGRTYEQYF
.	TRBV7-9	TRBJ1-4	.	TGTGCCAGCAGCCCAACACGGGGGGATGGTGAAAAACTGTTTTTT	CASSPTRGDGEKLFF
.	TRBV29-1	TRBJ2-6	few	TGCAGCGTCGGGACCAAAACTCACTCTGGGGCCAACGTCCTGACTTTC	CSVGTKTHSGANVLTF
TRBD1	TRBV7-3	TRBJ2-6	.	TGTGCCAGCAGCCGAGGGGGCGCTGGGGCCAACGTCCTGACTTTC	CASSRGGAGANVLTF
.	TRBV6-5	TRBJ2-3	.	TGCGCCAGCAGTTACTCGGGTCTGGAGACAGATACGCAGTATTTT	CASSYSGLETDTQYF
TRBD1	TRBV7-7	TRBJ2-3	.	TGTGCTAGCAGCTTAGGGGACAGGGGGTCGGATACGCAGTATTTT	CASSLGDRGSDTQYF
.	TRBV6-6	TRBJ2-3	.	TGTGCCAGCAGGGATAGTCCTAGCACAGATACGCAGTATTTT	CASRDSPSTDTQYF